This T cell receptor beta chain was sequenced during a study of T cell responses to AZD1222 COVID-19 vaccine. For the study at large: Samples with a second dose at about 4 or about 12 weeks were pooled together.

Sequencing was performed with immunoSEQ multiplex PCR; in TCRdb, only in-frame clones are kept and a portion is missing. The sample carries under 130,000 clones, 92% recorded once. This clonotype was sampled from an adult in good health. The starting material was peripheral blood, obtained on day 0 of AZD1222 vaccination.

The CDR3 bases are TGTGCCAGCAGCGACGGGGGACTGAGCAATCAGCCCCAGCATTTT. Amino acid sequence: CASSDGGLSNQPQHF. The chain is built from TRBV7-9 and TRBJ1-5; a weak D match, TRBD1 (5 bases). In germline, CDR1 is SEHNR, CDR2 FQNEAQ (reference sequence). The CDR3 contains 15 residues. Trimming removed 5 bases from V and 1 base from J, with 12 bases in between.